The next 21 T cell receptor beta chains were all read from a single sample in a study of CD8 T cells in Susac syndrome. Random hexamers were used to reverse transcribe about 0.5 to 1 ug of RNA. Using its own MiXCR run on the immunoSEQ multiplex PCR reads, TCRdb lists one record per CDR3 protein. Among some 260,000 distinct CDR3 sequences listed, around 95% were seen once. The sequencing input was CD4+ T cells from PBMCs. The receptors come from a human donor with multiple sclerosis.

The gene calls are TRBV24-1 and TRBJ2-3; D is uncertain. The V end was cut by 5 bases, the J end by 2 bases, with 7 bases between. Germline V gene lookup returns CDR1 KGHDR and CDR2 SFDVKD. This CDR3 has 13 amino acids. The CDR3 DNA reads as TGTGCCACCAGTGGGTCGCACACAGATACGCAGTATTTT. Amino acids: CATSGSHTDTQYF.

The rearrangement joins TRBV19 to TRBJ2-2; D might be TRBD2 (7 bases). From germline, CDR1 is LNHDA and CDR2 SQIVND (reference sequence). V dropped 7 bases and J dropped 0 bases, with 15 bases sitting between them. This CDR3 contains 16 residues. CDR3 amino acids: CASTPRGRANTGELFF. In DNA, the CDR3 is TGTGCCAGTACCCCAAGGGGGAGGGCGAACACCGGGGAGCTGTTTTTT.

This sequence joins TRBV5-1 and TRBJ1-2; unclear D gene. CDR1 and CDR2 from the germline V gene are SGHRS and YFSETQ. The CDR3 sequence is 14 residues long. V was pared by 3 bases and J by 3 bases, with 12 bases between. Here the CDR3 DNA reads TGCGCCAGCAGCTCGGATCTGGCGTACTATGGCTACACCTTC. Its translation: CASSSDLAYYGYTF.

The J gene is TRBJ2-6, the V gene TRBV12-3 or TRBV12-4, with 7 bases identical to TRBD1. V was pared by 8 bases and J by 1 base, with 8 bases of the junction left unmatched. The CDR3 extends over 16 amino acids. CDR3 sequence: CASRRQGFSGANVLTF. CDR3 DNA sequence: TGTGCCAGCCGACGACAGGGATTTTCTGGGGCCAACGTCCTGACTTTC.

V gene TRBV3-1 combines with J gene TRBJ1-5; maybe TRBD1 (5 bases). Trimming took off 3 bases at V and 3 bases at J, with 9 bases between the two ends. The CDR3 is 14 amino acids. Germline values: CDR1 LGHDT, CDR2 YNNKEL (reference sequence). The CDR3 DNA reads as TGTGCCAGCAGCCAGGCAGGGTACAATCAGCCCCAGCATTTT. This translates into CASSQAGYNQPQHF.

The genes are TRBV5-4 and TRBJ1-1; D gene unclear. Germline V gene sequence: CDR1 SGHNT, CDR2 YYREEE (reference sequence). The length of the CDR3 is 14 residues. With 1 base removed from V and 1 base from J, the gap between germline ends came to 8 bases. CDR3 loop: CASSLSVSNTEAFF. CDR3 nucleotide sequence: TGTGCCAGCAGCTTGTCAGTCTCGAACACTGAAGCTTTCTTT.

The CDR3 nucleotides are TGTGCCAGCAGCTTAGAGCTGGGCAGGGAAGCTTTCTTT. It translates to CASSLELGREAFF. This chain joins TRBV11-2 and TRBJ1-1; D gene unclear. Trimming stripped 0 bases from V and 8 bases from J, with 10 bases between. This CDR3 spans 13 amino acids. Looked up from germline, CDR1 is SGHAT and CDR2 is FQNNGV.

The chain recombines TRBV7-3 with TRBJ2-3; TRBD2 matches 10 bases. The length of the CDR3 is 16 residues. The trim removed 3 bases at V and 0 bases at J, leaving 3 bases unmatched. CDR1 SGHTA and CDR2 FQGTGA come from the germline V gene. The CDR3 coding sequence is TGTGCCAGCAGCTTTTCGACTAGCGGGAGCACAGATACGCAGTATTTT. Translation: CASSFSTSGSTDTQYF.

The chain is built from TRBV7-9 and TRBJ1-1; weak D call: TRBD1 (6 bases). Trimming took off 9 bases at V and 7 bases at J, with 15 bases between the two ends. Germline CDR1 is SEHNR and CDR2 is FQNEAQ (reference sequence). This CDR3 spans 12 amino acids. In DNA, the CDR3 is TGTGCCAGTTCACGGGTGGACAGTGAAGCTTTCTTT. The encoded protein is CASSRVDSEAFF.

The chain carries TRBV4-1 and TRBJ2-5, with TRBD1 matching 7 bases. Germline CDR1 reads MGHRA; CDR2 reads YSYEKL. Germline trimming cut 0 bases from V and 2 bases from J; bases unmatched to any gene: 9. This CDR3 region has 17 residues. CDR3 residues: CASSQDPSGGLQETQYF. CDR3 nucleotide sequence: TGCGCCAGCAGCCAAGATCCGTCAGGGGGATTACAAGAGACCCAGTACTTC.

CDR3 sequence: CASSDTNSPLHF. The CDR3 coding sequence is TGTGCCAGCAGTGACACTAATTCACCCCTCCACTTT. The V and J genes are TRBV2 and TRBJ1-6; no reliable D call. The CDR3 consists of 12 residues. V lost 3 bases, J lost 6 bases, and 3 bases lay in between. Germline values: CDR1 SNHLY, CDR2 FYNNEI.

The V and J genes are TRBV20-1 and TRBJ2-5; weak D call: TRBD2 (5 bases). V was cut by 6 bases and J by 5 bases, with 16 bases left in between. This CDR3 spans 13 amino acids. Germline assignment: CDR1 DFQATT and CDR2 SNEGSKA (reference sequence). The CDR3 sequence: CSALLVKRETQYF. In DNA form, the CDR3 reads TGCAGTGCCCTACTAGTGAAGAGGGAGACCCAGTACTTC.

This clonotype was found once. The chain carries TRBV5-4 and TRBJ2-5; a possible D gene is TRBD2 (6 bases). This CDR3 contains 13 residues. Germline CDR1 reads SGHNT; CDR2 reads YYREEE (reference sequence). V dropped 4 bases and J dropped 4 bases, with 11 bases sitting between them. The CDR3 bases are TGTGCCAGCAGCGGGGCGGGGACAGAGACCCAGTACTTC. Translating it yields CASSGAGTETQYF.

V gene TRBV4-1 combines with J gene TRBJ2-2; D call uncertain. V was pared by 0 bases and J by 5 bases, with 10 bases between. The germline V gene encodes CDR1 MGHRA and CDR2 YSYEKL. The CDR3 covers 15 residues. The CDR3 DNA reads TGCGCCAGCAGCCAAGAAGGCTATACTACCGGGGAGCTGTTTTTT. Its translation is CASSQEGYTTGELFF.

This clonotype was picked up a small number of times. J is TRBJ1-4 and V is TRBV5-4; TRBD1 agrees at 8 bases. Germline loops: CDR1 SGHNT, CDR2 YYREEE (reference sequence). This CDR3 region has 15 residues. V lost 0 bases, J lost 2 bases, and 0 bases stayed unmatched. The chain's CDR3 is CASSLAGGTNEKLFF. CDR3 bases: TGTGCCAGCAGCTTGGCAGGGGGCACTAATGAAAAACTGTTTTTT. Supplemented by reference TRBV5-4 and TRBJ1-4, the full variable domain reads ETGVTQSPTHLIKTRGQQVTLRCSSQSGHNTVSWYQQALGQGPQFIFQYYREEENGRGNFPPRFSGLQFPNYSSELNVNALELDDSALYLCASSLAGGTNEKLFFGSGTQLSVL.

The J gene is TRBJ1-5, the V gene TRBV19, with TRBD1 matching over 9 bases. V shed 3 bases, J shed 3 bases, and the junction held 3 bases outside the gene matches. The germline gives CDR1 LNHDA, CDR2 SQIVND (reference sequence). This CDR3 has 15 residues. CDR3 amino acids: CASSMGQGTNQPQHF. The CDR3 coding sequence is TGTGCCAGTAGTATGGGACAGGGTACCAATCAGCCCCAGCATTTT. The whole variable domain, remainder taken from reference TRBV19 and TRBJ1-5, is DGGITQSPKYLFRKEGQNVTLSCEQNLNHDAMYWYRQDPGQGLRLIYYSQIVNDFQKGDIAEGYSVSREKKESFPLTVTSAQKNPTAFYLCASSMGQGTNQPQHFGDGTRLSIL.

This sequence joins TRBV6-1 and TRBJ1-6, with D perhaps TRBD1 (5 bases). The germline CDR1 and CDR2 sequences are MNHNS and SASEGT. This CDR3 region has 13 residues. V was cut by 7 bases and J by 10 bases, with 14 bases left in between. CDR3 in DNA: TGTGCCAGCATTTCGACGAGGGACTCACCCCTCCACTTT. Translation: CASISTRDSPLHF.

The chain carries TRBV10-3 and TRBJ2-7, with D perhaps TRBD1 or TRBD2 (5 bases each). The germline V gene encodes CDR1 ENHRY and CDR2 SYGVKD. V lost 10 bases, J lost 2 bases, and 9 bases lay in between. There are 11 residues in the CDR3. The CDR3 bases are TGTGCCACCGGGACGGCCTACGAGCAGTACTTC. Translating gives CATGTAYEQYF.

This chain uses TRBV7-2 with TRBJ2-2; 12 bases map to TRBD2. Trimming at V came to 7 bases and at J to 5 bases, leaving 8 bases not matched to a gene. Per the germline V gene, CDR1 is SGHTA and CDR2 is FQGNSA. The CDR3 is 16 amino acids. The CDR3 loop is CASTVLAGGRTGELFF. CDR3 nucleotides: TGTGCCAGCACCGTTCTAGCGGGAGGGCGTACCGGGGAGCTGTTTTTT.

This clonotype was seen a few times. J is TRBJ2-5 and V is TRBV5-1; D is possibly TRBD1 (5 bases). The CDR3 is made up of 15 amino acids. Germline lookup yields CDR1 SGHRS and CDR2 YFSETQ. V was pared by 4 bases and J by 1 base, with 14 bases between. CDR3 nucleotide sequence: TGCGCCAGCAGCCTGAAGGGGATTCTCCAAGAGACCCAGTACTTC. This translates into CASSLKGILQETQYF.

This chain connects TRBV9 to TRBJ1-2, with 7 nucleotides matching TRBD1. Germline loops: CDR1 SGDLS, CDR2 YYNGEE. CDR3 size: 15 residues. V trimming: 0 bases; J trimming: 2 bases; junction bases outside the gene matches: 4. The CDR3 DNA follows: TGTGCCAGCAGCGTAGCACCGGACAGGAACTATGGCTACACCTTC. Translated: CASSVAPDRNYGYTF. The complete variable domain, with remaining parts taken from reference TRBV9 and TRBJ1-2, reads DSGVTQTPKHLITATGQRVTLRCSPRSGDLSVYWYQQSLDQGLQFLIQYYNGEERAKGNILERFSAQQFPDLHSELNLSSLELGDSALYFCASSVAPDRNYGYTFGSGTRLTVV.